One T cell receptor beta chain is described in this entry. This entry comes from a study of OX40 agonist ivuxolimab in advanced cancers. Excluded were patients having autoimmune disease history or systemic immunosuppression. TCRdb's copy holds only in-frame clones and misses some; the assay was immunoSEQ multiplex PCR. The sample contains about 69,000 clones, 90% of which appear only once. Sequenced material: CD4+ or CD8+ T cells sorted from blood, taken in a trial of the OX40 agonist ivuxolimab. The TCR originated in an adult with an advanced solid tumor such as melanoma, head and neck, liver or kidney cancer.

The CDR3 region is CASSSDRVTYEQYF. CDR3 nucleotides: TGTGCCAGCAGTTCCGACAGGGTAACCTACGAGCAGTACTTC. The chain joins TRBV27 to TRBJ2-7; 7 nucleotides match TRBD1. V lost 4 bases to trimming and J lost 2 bases; unmatched junction nucleotides: 5. The CDR3 consists of 14 residues. Germline V gene sequence: CDR1 MNHEY, CDR2 SMNVEV (reference sequence).